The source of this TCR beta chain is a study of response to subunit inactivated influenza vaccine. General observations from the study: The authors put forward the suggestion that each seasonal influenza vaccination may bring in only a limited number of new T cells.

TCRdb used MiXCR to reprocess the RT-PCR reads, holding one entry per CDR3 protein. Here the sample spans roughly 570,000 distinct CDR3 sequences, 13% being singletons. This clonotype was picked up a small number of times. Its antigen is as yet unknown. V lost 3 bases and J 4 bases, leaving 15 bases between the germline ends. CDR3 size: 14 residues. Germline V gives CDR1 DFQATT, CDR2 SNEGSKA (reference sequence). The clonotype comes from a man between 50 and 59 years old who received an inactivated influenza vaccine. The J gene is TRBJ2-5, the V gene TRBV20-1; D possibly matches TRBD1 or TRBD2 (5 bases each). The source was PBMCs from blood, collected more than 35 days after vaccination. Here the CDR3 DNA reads TGCAGTGCTAGTTCGCCCCAGGGAGTAGAGACCCAGTACTTC. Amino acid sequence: CSASSPQGVETQYF.